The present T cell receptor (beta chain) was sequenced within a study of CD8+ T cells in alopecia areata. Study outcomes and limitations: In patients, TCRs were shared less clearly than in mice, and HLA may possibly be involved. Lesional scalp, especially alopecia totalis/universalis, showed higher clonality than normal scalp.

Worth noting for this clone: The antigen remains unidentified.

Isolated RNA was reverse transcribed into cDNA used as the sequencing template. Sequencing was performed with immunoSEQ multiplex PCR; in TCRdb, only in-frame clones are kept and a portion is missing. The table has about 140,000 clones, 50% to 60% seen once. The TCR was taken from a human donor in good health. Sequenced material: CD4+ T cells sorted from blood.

The CDR3 spells CASSPIGGTEAFF. CDR3 bases: TGTGCCAGCTCACCAATCGGAGGGACTGAAGCTTTCTTT. V is TRBV18 and J is TRBJ1-1, with no clear D. CDR1 KGHSH and CDR2 LQKENI come from the germline V gene. The CDR3 length is 13 residues. V gave up 2 bases and J gave up 5 bases, with 9 bases separating them.